This TCR beta chain was recovered during a study of identical twins. Broader study findings: Among out-of-frame alpha sequences shared by twins, low generation probability occurred in excess.

Notes on this clonotype: As yet, its antigen is unknown.

In TCRdb, the 5' RACE reads were re-called with MiXCR into one record per CDR3 protein. The sample yields 600,000 to 800,000 distinct CDR3 sequences, 21% seen once. V lost 0 bases and J 7 bases, leaving 13 bases between the germline ends. The length of the CDR3 is 14 residues. Germline assignment: CDR1 SGHRS and CDR2 YFSETQ. This sample also belongs to another study, concerning T cells expressing NK-cell markers. That work adds: From sorted CD3+CD56+NKG2C+, CD3+CD56+NKG2C- and CD3+CD56-NKG2C+ T cells came the TCR beta repertoires. The study sequenced eight donors, seven HCMV-seropositive and one seronegative. Of the CD8+ T cell pool in six donors, about 1.0-7.0% was accounted for by dominant NKG2C+ clonotypes.

The sample consisted of PBMCs. The receptor comes from a woman between 18 and 29 years old in good health. The chain joins TRBV5-1 to TRBJ1-1, with D possibly matching TRBD1 (6 bases). In DNA, the CDR3 is TGCGCCAGCAGCTTGGGAGAGACAGGCATTGAAGCTTTCTTT. Translated, it gives CASSLGETGIEAFF.